The rows below give T cell receptor beta chains drawn from one sample of a study of CD8 T cells in ankylosing spondylitis. One entry per CDR3 protein, called by TCRdb with MiXCR from the 5' RACE reads. The sample contains roughly 130,000 distinct CDR3 sequences, about an eighth of which appear only once. Sequenced input: blood, either unsorted or a sorted T cell fraction (not recorded which). Receptors were obtained from a female donor with ankylosing spondylitis or in good health (not recorded which). Each CDR3 is given with its conserved first and last residue. The order of the fields is D gene, V gene, CDR3 length, J gene, clone size, CDR3 protein, CDR3 DNA. A D gene is named only where the DNA matches it firmly. A row's size may be missing; if present it is once, few, many or a size class.

d_call: .; v_call: TRBV12-3/TRBV12-4; cdr3_length: 15; j_call: TRBJ2-1; clone_size: few; cdr3_aa: CASSFWRRGTNEQFF; cdr3_nt: TGTGCCAGCAGTTTTTGGCGGAGGGGAACCAATGAGCAGTTCTTC
d_call: TRBD2; v_call: TRBV5-1; cdr3_length: 15; j_call: TRBJ2-7; clone_size: many; cdr3_aa: CASSPTSGFSYEQYF; cdr3_nt: TGCGCCAGCAGCCCCACTAGCGGGTTTTCCTACGAGCAGTACTTC
d_call: .; v_call: TRBV29-1; cdr3_length: 11; j_call: TRBJ2-1; clone_size: many; cdr3_aa: CSGDGLNEQFF; cdr3_nt: TGCAGCGGAGACGGCCTCAATGAGCAGTTCTTC
d_call: TRBD2; v_call: TRBV20-1; cdr3_length: 14; j_call: TRBJ2-3; clone_size: few; cdr3_aa: CSARLAGSTDTQYF; cdr3_nt: TGCAGTGCAAGGTTAGCGGGTAGCACAGATACGCAGTATTTT
d_call: .; v_call: TRBV6-1; cdr3_length: 14; j_call: TRBJ1-4; clone_size: .; cdr3_aa: CASTQGGTNEKLFF; cdr3_nt: TGTGCCAGCACCCAAGGGGGGACTAATGAAAAACTGTTTTTT
d_call: .; v_call: TRBV18; cdr3_length: 13; j_call: TRBJ2-5; clone_size: few; cdr3_aa: CASSQGKGETQYF; cdr3_nt: TGTGCCAGCTCACAGGGTAAAGGAGAGACCCAGTACTTC
d_call: TRBD2; v_call: TRBV28; cdr3_length: 13; j_call: TRBJ2-7; clone_size: many; cdr3_aa: CARRLAGVLEQYF; cdr3_nt: TGTGCCAGGAGACTAGCGGGGGTTCTCGAGCAGTACTTC
d_call: .; v_call: TRBV7-2; cdr3_length: 14; j_call: TRBJ2-3; clone_size: many; cdr3_aa: CASSWKMATDTQYF; cdr3_nt: TGTGCCAGCAGCTGGAAAATGGCTACAGATACGCAGTATTTT
d_call: .; v_call: TRBV20-1; cdr3_length: 12; j_call: TRBJ1-1; clone_size: many; cdr3_aa: CSARAGGAEAFF; cdr3_nt: TGCAGTGCTAGGGCGGGGGGCGCGGAAGCTTTCTTT
d_call: TRBD1; v_call: TRBV14; cdr3_length: 18; j_call: TRBJ2-1; clone_size: .; cdr3_aa: CASSQVWDSRPRDNEQFF; cdr3_nt: TGTGCCAGCAGCCAAGTTTGGGACAGCCGACCGAGAGACAATGAGCAGTTCTTC
d_call: TRBD1; v_call: TRBV7-9; cdr3_length: 14; j_call: TRBJ2-7; clone_size: .; cdr3_aa: CASSSRGSSYEQYF; cdr3_nt: TGTGCCAGCAGCTCCAGGGGGAGCTCCTACGAGCAGTACTTC
d_call: TRBD2; v_call: TRBV5-1; cdr3_length: 13; j_call: TRBJ2-7; clone_size: few; cdr3_aa: CASASSGGYEQYF; cdr3_nt: TGCGCCAGCGCCTCTAGCGGGGGCTACGAGCAGTACTTC
d_call: .; v_call: TRBV5-1; cdr3_length: 17; j_call: TRBJ2-1; clone_size: many; cdr3_aa: CASSLVSGHGGYNEQFF; cdr3_nt: TGCGCCAGCAGCTTGGTTTCCGGGCACGGGGGATACAATGAGCAGTTCTTC
d_call: .; v_call: TRBV5-1; cdr3_length: 15; j_call: TRBJ2-3; clone_size: few; cdr3_aa: CASARDGASTDTQYF; cdr3_nt: TGCGCCAGTGCCCGGGACGGGGCTAGCACAGATACGCAGTATTTT
d_call: .; v_call: TRBV11-2; cdr3_length: 13; j_call: TRBJ1-2; clone_size: many; cdr3_aa: CASSLGRPYGYTF; cdr3_nt: TGTGCCAGCAGCTTAGGGCGGCCTTATGGCTACACCTTC
d_call: .; v_call: TRBV20-1; cdr3_length: 12; j_call: TRBJ1-6; clone_size: many; cdr3_aa: CSVASTGSPLHF; cdr3_nt: TGCAGTGTCGCGTCGACGGGATCACCCCTCCACTTT
d_call: TRBD2; v_call: TRBV7-9; cdr3_length: 15; j_call: TRBJ2-3; clone_size: few; cdr3_aa: CASSLWTRSTDTQYF; cdr3_nt: TGTGCCAGCAGCTTATGGACTAGATCAACAGATACGCAGTATTTT
d_call: .; v_call: TRBV12-3/TRBV12-4; cdr3_length: 11; j_call: TRBJ2-7; clone_size: many; cdr3_aa: CASSSQYEQYF; cdr3_nt: TGTGCCAGCAGTTCACAGTACGAGCAGTACTTC
d_call: TRBD1; v_call: TRBV12-3/TRBV12-4; cdr3_length: 13; j_call: TRBJ2-2; clone_size: many; cdr3_aa: CASSLRDSGELFF; cdr3_nt: TGTGCCAGCAGTTTGAGGGACAGCGGGGAGCTGTTTTTT
d_call: TRBD2; v_call: TRBV10-2; cdr3_length: 17; j_call: TRBJ2-1; clone_size: .; cdr3_aa: CASSGGLAAMIYNEQFF; cdr3_nt: TGCGCCAGCAGTGGTGGACTAGCGGCCATGATCTACAATGAGCAGTTCTTC
d_call: TRBD1; v_call: TRBV20-1; cdr3_length: 15; j_call: TRBJ2-1; clone_size: few; cdr3_aa: CSARTGVNTYNEQFF; cdr3_nt: TGCAGTGCCAGGACAGGGGTTAACACCTACAATGAGCAGTTCTTC
d_call: .; v_call: TRBV15; cdr3_length: 16; j_call: TRBJ1-5; clone_size: .; cdr3_aa: CAASRDRADSNQPQHF; cdr3_nt: TGTGCCGCCAGCAGAGATCGCGCAGATAGCAATCAGCCCCAGCATTTT
d_call: .; v_call: TRBV5-1; cdr3_length: 13; j_call: TRBJ1-2; clone_size: many; cdr3_aa: CASSLSPNYGYTF; cdr3_nt: TGCGCCAGCAGCTTATCTCCTAACTATGGCTACACCTTC
d_call: .; v_call: TRBV6-5; cdr3_length: 16; j_call: TRBJ1-5; clone_size: few; cdr3_aa: CASSYGSLYSNQPQHF; cdr3_nt: TGTGCCAGCAGTTACGGGTCCCTTTATAGCAATCAGCCCCAGCATTTT
d_call: .; v_call: TRBV30; cdr3_length: 13; j_call: TRBJ1-1; clone_size: .; cdr3_aa: CAWTSSARTEAFF; cdr3_nt: TGTGCCTGGACTTCCTCAGCGAGGACTGAAGCTTTCTTT
d_call: .; v_call: TRBV2; cdr3_length: 16; j_call: TRBJ2-7; clone_size: .; cdr3_aa: CASSDARGGLPYEQYF; cdr3_nt: TGTGCCAGCAGTGATGCGAGGGGCGGGTTACCCTACGAGCAGTACTTC
d_call: .; v_call: TRBV5-1; cdr3_length: 14; j_call: TRBJ2-1; clone_size: many; cdr3_aa: CASSLEGPYNEQFF; cdr3_nt: TGCGCCAGCAGCTTGGAGGGACCATACAATGAGCAGTTCTTC
d_call: .; v_call: TRBV18; cdr3_length: 14; j_call: TRBJ2-3; clone_size: few; cdr3_aa: CASSPTPSTDTQYF; cdr3_nt: TGTGCCAGCTCACCAACCCCTTCCACAGATACGCAGTATTTT
d_call: .; v_call: TRBV3-1; cdr3_length: 14; j_call: TRBJ1-5; clone_size: .; cdr3_aa: CASSQAASNQPQHF; cdr3_nt: TGTGCCAGCAGCCAAGCTGCTAGCAATCAGCCCCAGCATTTT
d_call: .; v_call: TRBV9; cdr3_length: 12; j_call: TRBJ2-5; clone_size: .; cdr3_aa: CASSEEGAAQYF; cdr3_nt: TGTGCCAGCAGCGAGGAGGGAGCGGCCCAGTACTTC
d_call: TRBD2; v_call: TRBV10-3; cdr3_length: 14; j_call: TRBJ2-3; clone_size: many; cdr3_aa: CAISEAGGQNTQYF; cdr3_nt: TGTGCCATCAGTGAGGCGGGGGGGCAAAATACGCAGTATTTT
d_call: TRBD2; v_call: TRBV6-1; cdr3_length: 16; j_call: TRBJ2-7; clone_size: many; cdr3_aa: CASSPPGTSGSFEQYF; cdr3_nt: TGTGCCAGCAGCCCCCCCGGGACTAGCGGGAGTTTTGAGCAGTACTTC
d_call: TRBD2; v_call: TRBV10-3; cdr3_length: 14; j_call: TRBJ2-5; clone_size: .; cdr3_aa: CAIRGLDKGETQYF; cdr3_nt: TGTGCCATCAGAGGACTAGATAAAGGGGAGACCCAGTACTTC
d_call: .; v_call: TRBV20-1; cdr3_length: 13; j_call: TRBJ1-2; clone_size: medium-sized; cdr3_aa: CSARDQGKGGYTF; cdr3_nt: TGCAGTGCTAGAGATCAGGGGAAAGGCGGCTACACCTTC
d_call: .; v_call: TRBV7-2; cdr3_length: 14; j_call: TRBJ2-1; clone_size: few; cdr3_aa: CASNLVGSYNEQFF; cdr3_nt: TGTGCCAGCAACCTCGTCGGCTCCTACAATGAGCAGTTCTTC
d_call: .; v_call: TRBV2; cdr3_length: 13; j_call: TRBJ2-1; clone_size: few; cdr3_aa: CASSEEGVNEQFF; cdr3_nt: TGTGCCAGCAGTGAAGAGGGGGTCAATGAGCAGTTCTTC
d_call: TRBD2; v_call: TRBV3-1; cdr3_length: 16; j_call: TRBJ2-1; clone_size: many; cdr3_aa: CASSLRRGGSYNEQFF; cdr3_nt: TGTGCCAGCAGCCTCCGGCGGGGAGGGTCCTACAATGAGCAGTTCTTC
d_call: TRBD1; v_call: TRBV6-1; cdr3_length: 13; j_call: TRBJ1-5; clone_size: few; cdr3_aa: CASGDRANQPQHF; cdr3_nt: TGTGCCAGTGGGGACAGAGCCAATCAGCCCCAGCATTTT
d_call: .; v_call: TRBV5-1; cdr3_length: 14; j_call: TRBJ1-3; clone_size: many; cdr3_aa: CASSGGSSGNTIYF; cdr3_nt: TGCGCCAGCAGCGGCGGGAGCTCTGGAAACACCATATATTTT
d_call: TRBD1; v_call: TRBV11-2; cdr3_length: 16; j_call: TRBJ2-7; clone_size: many; cdr3_aa: CASSYKASGGSYEQYF; cdr3_nt: TGTGCCAGCAGTTATAAGGCGTCAGGGGGCTCCTACGAGCAGTACTTC
d_call: TRBD2; v_call: TRBV9; cdr3_length: 16; j_call: TRBJ2-1; clone_size: few; cdr3_aa: CASSVWAGGAYNEQFF; cdr3_nt: TGTGCCAGCAGCGTATGGGCGGGGGGGGCCTACAATGAGCAGTTCTTC
d_call: TRBD2; v_call: TRBV5-1; cdr3_length: 14; j_call: TRBJ2-5; clone_size: many; cdr3_aa: CATGVQAGAKTQYF; cdr3_nt: TGCGCCACCGGTGTCCAAGCGGGAGCTAAGACCCAGTACTTC